The rows below give T cell receptor beta chains drawn from one sample of a study of T cell responses to AZD1222 COVID-19 vaccine. Method: immunoSEQ multiplex PCR; TCRdb's copy keeps in-frame clones and lacks some. The sample consists of some 91,000 clones, approximately 92% of them appearing once. The material sequenced was peripheral blood, taken on day 0 of AZD1222 vaccination. These receptors came from an adult in good health. CDR3s include the opening cysteine and the closing phenylalanine or tryptophan. Each record gives: D gene, J gene, CDR3 length, clone size, V gene, CDR3 DNA, CDR3 protein. D genes are given only for firm matches. Clone sizes are given selectively: once, few, many, or a class where the clone is expanded.

. TRBJ1-1 14 . TRBV7-2 TGTGCCAGCAGCTTAGGTAGGGGTAACACTGAAGCTTTCTTT CASSLGRGNTEAFF
. TRBJ1-2 11 . TRBV3-1/TRBV3-2 TGTGCCACAACAGGGACCTATGGCTACACCTTC CATTGTYGYTF
. TRBJ2-7 13 . TRBV7-2 TGTGCCAGCAGCTTAGGGAGGAACTACGAGCAGTACTTC CASSLGRNYEQYF
TRBD1 TRBJ1-2 13 . TRBV19 TGTGCCAGTAGTACGGGACAGGGGTCTGGCTACACCTTC CASSTGQGSGYTF
. TRBJ1-3 14 . TRBV11-2 TGTGCCAGCAGCTTAGGCAGGGCTGGAAACACCATATATTTT CASSLGRAGNTIYF
. TRBJ1-1 15 . TRBV6-5 TGTGCCAGCAGCCCCGAGTCGGCCGTGGACACTGAAGCTTTCTTT CASSPESAVDTEAFF
. TRBJ2-7 14 few TRBV14 TGTGCCAGCAGCCAAGATATGAGGGCTCACGAGCAGTACTTC CASSQDMRAHEQYF
. TRBJ1-5 13 . TRBV19 TGTGCCAGTACCCCTGGTAGGAATCAGCCCCAGCATTTT CASTPGRNQPQHF
. TRBJ2-3 11 once TRBV21-1 TGTGCCAGCAGCAGCACAGATACGCAGTATTTT CASSSTDTQYF
. TRBJ2-2 15 . TRBV30 TGTGCCTTCACCCCCCAACAGGGCCGATCCGGGGAGCTGTTTTTT CAFTPQQGRSGELFF
. TRBJ1-3 18 . TRBV10-3 TGTGCCGCCTCTCCCCAAGTGGGCCTCGGTGGCTCGTCGAACACCATATATTTT CAASPQVGLGGSSNTIYF
. TRBJ2-2 15 . TRBV7-2 TGTGCCAGCAGTTACGGGGAGGCGAAGGCCGGGGAGCTGTTTTTT CASSYGEAKAGELFF
. TRBJ2-3 16 many TRBV10-3 TGTGCCATCAGTGAGATGTCGAGATCACCAACAGATACGCAGTATTTT CAISEMSRSPTDTQYF
. TRBJ2-3 17 . TRBV7-6 TGTGCCAGCAGCTTTGGCGAGGGACCCTACCAATCCCATACGCAGTATTTT CASSFGEGPYQSHTQYF
TRBD1 TRBJ1-1 15 . TRBV5-1 TGCGCCAGCAGCGGATTGGGGACAGTTAACACTGAAGCTTTCTTT CASSGLGTVNTEAFF
. TRBJ2-1 10 . TRBV9 TGTGCCAGCAGCGTAGATGAGCAGTTCTTC CASSVDEQFF
. TRBJ1-2 16 . TRBV6-1 TGTGCCAGCAGTGAAGAGGGGATAGGTCCTAACTATGGCTACACCTTC CASSEEGIGPNYGYTF
. TRBJ2-3 14 . TRBV9 TGTGCCAGCAGCGTAGACCGCCGCACAGATACGCAGTATTTT CASSVDRRTDTQYF
. TRBJ2-2 14 . TRBV24-1 TGTGCCACGAGGGGCAGGGGGGACACCGGGGAGCTGTTTTTT CATRGRGDTGELFF
TRBD1 TRBJ1-1 16 . TRBV19 TGTGCCAGTAGTATATTACGGGGACAGGCCGCTGCTGAAGCTTTCTTT CASSILRGQAAAEAFF
. TRBJ1-1 14 . TRBV11-2 TGTGCCAGCAGCTCGGCGTCGTATAGCACTGAAGCTTTCTTT CASSSASYSTEAFF
. TRBJ1-2 13 . TRBV6-5 TGTGCCAGCACCCCCGGGGGGCTCTATGGCTACACCTTC CASTPGGLYGYTF
. TRBJ2-7 14 few TRBV5-3 TGTGCCAGAAGCAACACCAGGCGGGCCTACGAGCAGTACTTC CARSNTRRAYEQYF
. TRBJ2-2 11 . TRBV5-4 TGTGCCAGCAGCTCCACCGGGGAGCTGTTTTTT CASSSTGELFF
. TRBJ1-4 14 . TRBV7-8 TGTGCCAGCAGCTTGAGCCTGGGAGGCGAAAAACTGTTTTTT CASSLSLGGEKLFF
. TRBJ1-1 14 . TRBV14 TGTGCCAGCAGCCAAGCGGGGGGGGGAACTGAAGCTTTCTTT CASSQAGGGTEAFF
. TRBJ1-2 15 . TRBV19 TGTGCCAGTAGTATTGGCAGGGCAGGGAACTATGGCTACACCTTC CASSIGRAGNYGYTF
. TRBJ2-3 13 . TRBV24-1 TGTGCCACCAGTGATGAAGGGGCAGATACGCAGTATTTT CATSDEGADTQYF
TRBD1 TRBJ1-1 13 . TRBV29-1 TGCAGCGCCCTGGACAGGCTGAACACTGAAGCTTTCTTT CSALDRLNTEAFF
. TRBJ2-7 11 . TRBV2 TGTGCCAGCAGGGAGACCTACGAGCAGTACTTC CASRETYEQYF
TRBD2 TRBJ2-2 16 . TRBV19 TGTGCCAGTAGTGCCTGGGGGGAGGGGACCCCCGGGGAGCTGTTTTTT CASSAWGEGTPGELFF
TRBD1 TRBJ1-1 14 few TRBV5-1 TGCGCCAGCAGCTTACAGGGGGGCGGCACTGAAGCTTTCTTT CASSLQGGGTEAFF
. TRBJ2-1 13 . TRBV12-3/TRBV12-4 TGTGCCAGCAGTTTTTGGCGAAGGAATGAGCAGTTCTTC CASSFWRRNEQFF
. TRBJ2-7 15 . TRBV19 TGTGCCAGTAGTATAGCCACCTCTAACACTTTTGAGCAGTACTTC CASSIATSNTFEQYF
TRBD1 TRBJ2-5 14 . TRBV24-1 TGTGCCACCAGTGGACAGGGGGCGGGGGAGACCCAGTACTTC CATSGQGAGETQYF
. TRBJ1-1 13 . TRBV9 TGTGCCAGCAGCGTATCGAAGACCAGTGAAGCTTTCTTT CASSVSKTSEAFF
TRBD1 TRBJ2-5 15 once TRBV5-8 TGTGCCAGCAGCTATGGGACAGGGCGCCAAGAGACCCAGTACTTC CASSYGTGRQETQYF
. TRBJ1-3 17 . TRBV7-3 TGTGCCAGCTACCCTTTGGGTCTCGAGATGTATGGAAACACCATATATTTT CASYPLGLEMYGNTIYF
TRBD1 TRBJ2-7 15 . TRBV18 TGTGCCAGCTCGTTTAAATCGGGACAGCAGTACGAGCAGTACTTC CASSFKSGQQYEQYF
. TRBJ1-2 10 . TRBV29-1 TGCAGCGTTGCAGGCTATGGCTACACCTTC CSVAGYGYTF
. TRBJ2-5 15 . TRBV24-1 TGTGCCACCAGTGACCGAAAGGGATACCAAGAGACCCAGTACTTC CATSDRKGYQETQYF
. TRBJ2-7 15 . TRBV7-2 TGTGCCAGCAGCTTAGAGGCAGGGGTAGCGTACGAGCAGTACTTC CASSLEAGVAYEQYF
. TRBJ2-2 17 once TRBV7-5 TGTGCCAGGGTGCTCGGGTATCCCGACGCGAACACCGGGGAGCTGTTTTTT CARVLGYPDANTGELFF
. TRBJ1-5 12 . TRBV19 TGTGCCAGTAGTAGGGCCAATCAGCCCCAGCATTTT CASSRANQPQHF
TRBD2 TRBJ2-1 13 . TRBV11-3 TGTGCCAGCTCGGGGACTACCCGCAATGAGCAGTTCTTC CASSGTTRNEQFF
TRBD1 TRBJ1-2 16 . TRBV6-2/TRBV6-3 TGTGCCAGCAGTGCGCCGGGACAGGGGGCGATTTACGGCTACACCTTC CASSAPGQGAIYGYTF
TRBD1 TRBJ1-4 15 . TRBV19 TGTGCCAGTAGTACCCCCGACAGGGGGCGGGAAAAACTGTTTTTT CASSTPDRGREKLFF
. TRBJ1-2 11 . TRBV2 TGTGCCAGCAGTGACCGGTATGGCTACACCTTC CASSDRYGYTF
. TRBJ2-7 11 . TRBV6-2/TRBV6-3 TGTGCCAGCAGTTACCCTGAAGGGCAGTACTTC CASSYPEGQYF
. TRBJ2-5 13 . TRBV21-1 TGTGCCAGCAACCACAGGGTTCAAGAGACCCAGTACTTC CASNHRVQETQYF
. TRBJ1-4 15 . TRBV6-1 TGTGCCAGCAGTGAAGGTGCTGGGGTGCGGGAAAAACTGTTTTTT CASSEGAGVREKLFF
TRBD1 TRBJ2-7 14 . TRBV9 TGTGCCAGCAGCGGGGGACAGGGGACCTACGAGCAGTACTTC CASSGGQGTYEQYF
. TRBJ2-3 14 . TRBV4-1 TGCGCCAGCAGCCAGAGGCCGGGGGAAGATACGCAGTATTTT CASSQRPGEDTQYF
TRBD1 TRBJ2-7 16 . TRBV19 TGTGCCAGTAGTATTTTCTTGGGACAGGGCATCCACGAGCAGTACTTC CASSIFLGQGIHEQYF